This T cell receptor (beta chain) was retrieved from a study of identical twins. General study findings and limits: The conclusions drew on cross-sectional statistical analysis instead of tracking the same donors.

For this clonotype: Its antigen is unknown.

A universal primer site was incorporated via template switching, and the cDNA contained unique molecular identifiers. TCRdb reanalysed the 5' RACE reads using MiXCR and keeps one entry per CDR3 protein. The profile shows around 550,000 distinct CDR3 sequences, roughly 15% of them singletons. V dropped 3 bases and J dropped 5 bases, with 14 bases sitting between them. The CDR3 extends over 14 amino acids. In addition, the sample was reused for a study of yellow fever vaccine responses in identical twins.

This clonotype was sampled from a woman aged 18 to 35 in good health. Source material: CD4+ T cells sorted from blood. The chain carries TRBV12-3 or TRBV12-4 and TRBJ2-7; TRBD2 might be the D (5 bases). The CDR3 loop is CASSLDGVRHEQYF. DNA of the CDR3: TGTGCCAGCAGTTTGGACGGGGTCCGCCACGAGCAGTACTTC.